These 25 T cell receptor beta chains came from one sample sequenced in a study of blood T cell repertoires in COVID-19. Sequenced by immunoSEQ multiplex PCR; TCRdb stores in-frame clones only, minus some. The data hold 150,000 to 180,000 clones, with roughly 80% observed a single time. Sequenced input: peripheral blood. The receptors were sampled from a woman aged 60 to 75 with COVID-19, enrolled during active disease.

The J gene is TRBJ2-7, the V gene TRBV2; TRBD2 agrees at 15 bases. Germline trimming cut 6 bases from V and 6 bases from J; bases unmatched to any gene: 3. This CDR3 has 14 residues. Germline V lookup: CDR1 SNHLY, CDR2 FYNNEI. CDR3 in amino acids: CASRLGLAGGEQYF. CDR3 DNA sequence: TGTGCCAGCAGACTGGGACTAGCGGGAGGCGAGCAGTACTTC.

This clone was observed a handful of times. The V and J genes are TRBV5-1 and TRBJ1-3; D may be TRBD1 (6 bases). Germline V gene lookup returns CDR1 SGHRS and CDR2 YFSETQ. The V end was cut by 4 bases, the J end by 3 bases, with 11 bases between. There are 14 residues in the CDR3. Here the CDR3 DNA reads TGCGCCAGCAGCCCGCAGGGGATTGGAAACACCATATATTTT. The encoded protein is CASSPQGIGNTIYF.

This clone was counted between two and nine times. The DNA of the CDR3 is TGTGCCAGCTCTCCTACAGGAACCTGGGATGGCTACACCTTC. Translation: CASSPTGTWDGYTF. The chain recombines TRBV18 with TRBJ1-2; D is possibly TRBD1 (5 bases). V dropped 6 bases and J dropped 6 bases, with 17 bases sitting between them. This CDR3 spans 14 amino acids. CDR1 is KGHSH, CDR2 LQKENI, per germline.

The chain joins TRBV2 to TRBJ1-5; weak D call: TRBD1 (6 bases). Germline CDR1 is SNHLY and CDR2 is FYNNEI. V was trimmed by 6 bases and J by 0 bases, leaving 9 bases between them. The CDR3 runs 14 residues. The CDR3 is CASRGQPSNQPQHF. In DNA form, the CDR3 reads TGTGCCAGCAGGGGACAACCTAGCAATCAGCCCCAGCATTTT.

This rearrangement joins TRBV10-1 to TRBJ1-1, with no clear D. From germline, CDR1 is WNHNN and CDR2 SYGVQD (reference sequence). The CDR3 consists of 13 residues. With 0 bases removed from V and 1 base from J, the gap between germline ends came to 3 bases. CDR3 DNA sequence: TGCGCCAGCAGTGAGTCCAGGAACACTGAAGCTTTCTTT. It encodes CASSESRNTEAFF.

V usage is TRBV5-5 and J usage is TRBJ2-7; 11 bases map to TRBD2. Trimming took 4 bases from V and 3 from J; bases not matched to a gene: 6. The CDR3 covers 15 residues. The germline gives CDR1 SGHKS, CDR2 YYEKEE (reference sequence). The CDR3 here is CASSAGLAVLYEQYV. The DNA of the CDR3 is TGTGCCAGCAGCGCGGGACTAGCGGTGCTCTACGAGCAGTACGTC.

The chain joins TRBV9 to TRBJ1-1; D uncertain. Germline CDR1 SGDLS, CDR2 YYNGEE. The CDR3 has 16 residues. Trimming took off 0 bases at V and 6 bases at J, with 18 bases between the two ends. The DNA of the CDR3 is TGTGCCAGCAGCGTAGACCCATCTACCTTTATGGCTGAAGCTTTCTTT. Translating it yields CASSVDPSTFMAEAFF. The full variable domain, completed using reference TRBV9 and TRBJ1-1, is DSGVTQTPKHLITATGQRVTLRCSPRSGDLSVYWYQQSLDQGLQFLIQYYNGEERAKGNILERFSAQQFPDLHSELNLSSLELGDSALYFCASSVDPSTFMAEAFFGQGTRLTVV.

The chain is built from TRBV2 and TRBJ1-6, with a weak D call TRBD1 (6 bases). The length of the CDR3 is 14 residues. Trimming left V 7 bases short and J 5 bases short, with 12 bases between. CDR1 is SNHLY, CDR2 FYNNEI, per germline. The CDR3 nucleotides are TGTGCCAGCAAATTGGACAGCAATAATTCACCCCTCCACTTT. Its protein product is CASKLDSNNSPLHF.

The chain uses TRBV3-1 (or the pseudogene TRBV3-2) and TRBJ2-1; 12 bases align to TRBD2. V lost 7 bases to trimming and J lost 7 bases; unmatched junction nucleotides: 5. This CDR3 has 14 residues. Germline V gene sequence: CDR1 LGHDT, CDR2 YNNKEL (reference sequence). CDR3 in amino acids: CASMTSGRGNEQFF. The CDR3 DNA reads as TGTGCCAGCATGACTAGCGGGAGAGGGAATGAGCAGTTCTTC.

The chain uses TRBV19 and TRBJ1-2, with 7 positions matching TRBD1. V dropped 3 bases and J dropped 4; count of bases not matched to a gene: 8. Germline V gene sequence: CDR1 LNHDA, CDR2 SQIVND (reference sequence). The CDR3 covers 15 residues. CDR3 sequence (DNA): TGTGCCAGTAGTATGGGGCAGGGGGTCACCTATGGCTACACCTTC. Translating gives CASSMGQGVTYGYTF. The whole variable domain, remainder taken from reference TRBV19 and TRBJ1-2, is DGGITQSPKYLFRKEGQNVTLSCEQNLNHDAMYWYRQDPGQGLRLIYYSQIVNDFQKGDIAEGYSVSREKKESFPLTVTSAQKNPTAFYLCASSMGQGVTYGYTFGSGTRLTVV.

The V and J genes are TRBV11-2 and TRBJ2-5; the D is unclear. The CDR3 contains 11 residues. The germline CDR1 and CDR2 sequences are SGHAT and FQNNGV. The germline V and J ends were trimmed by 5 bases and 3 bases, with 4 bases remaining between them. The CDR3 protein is CASSPKETQYF. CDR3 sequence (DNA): TGTGCCAGCAGCCCCAAAGAGACCCAGTACTTC. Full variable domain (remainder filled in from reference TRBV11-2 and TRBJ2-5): EAGVAQSPRYKIIEKRQSVAFWCNPISGHATLYWYQQILGQGPKLLIQFQNNGVVDDSQLPKDRFSAERLKGVDSTLKIQPAKLEDSAVYLCASSPKETQYFGPGTRLLVL.

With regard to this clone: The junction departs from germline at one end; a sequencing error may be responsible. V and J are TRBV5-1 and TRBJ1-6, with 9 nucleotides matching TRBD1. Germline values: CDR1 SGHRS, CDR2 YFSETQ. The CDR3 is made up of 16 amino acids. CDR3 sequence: CAGSPAGTGTNSPLHF. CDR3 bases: TGCGCCGGCAGCCCCGCCGGGACAGGGACTAATTCACCCCTCCACTTT.

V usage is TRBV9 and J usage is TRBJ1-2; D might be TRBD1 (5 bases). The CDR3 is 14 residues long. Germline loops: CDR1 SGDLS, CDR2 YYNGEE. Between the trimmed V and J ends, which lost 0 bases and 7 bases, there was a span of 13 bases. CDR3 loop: CASSVEIGGSGYTF. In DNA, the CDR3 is TGTGCCAGCAGCGTAGAGATCGGGGGGAGTGGCTACACCTTC.

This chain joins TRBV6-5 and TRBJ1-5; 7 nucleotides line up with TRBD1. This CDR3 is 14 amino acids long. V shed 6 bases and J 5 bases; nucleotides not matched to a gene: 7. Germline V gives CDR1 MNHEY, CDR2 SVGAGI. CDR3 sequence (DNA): TGTGCCAGCAGAGTGGGACAGCCTTATCAGCCCCAGCATTTT. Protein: CASRVGQPYQPQHF.

CDR3 bases: TGTGCCAGCAGCGTAGTGGGCGGGGCCACGGACGAGCAGTACTTC. Translation gives CASSVVGGATDEQYF. The genes are TRBV9 and TRBJ2-7; TRBD2 is a possible D gene (6 bases). CDR3 size: 15 residues. CDR1 is SGDLS, CDR2 YYNGEE, per germline. Between the trimmed V and J ends, which lost 0 bases and 5 bases, there was a span of 15 bases.

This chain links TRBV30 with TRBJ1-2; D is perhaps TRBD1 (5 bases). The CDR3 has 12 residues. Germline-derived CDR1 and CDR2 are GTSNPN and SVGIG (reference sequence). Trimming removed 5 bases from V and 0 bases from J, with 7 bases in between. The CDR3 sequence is CAWDRANYGYTF. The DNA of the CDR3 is TGTGCCTGGGACAGAGCTAACTATGGCTACACCTTC.

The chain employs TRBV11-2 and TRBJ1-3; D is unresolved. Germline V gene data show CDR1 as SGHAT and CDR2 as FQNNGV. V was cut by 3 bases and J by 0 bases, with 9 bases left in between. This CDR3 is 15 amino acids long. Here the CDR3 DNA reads TGTGCCAGCAGCTTCTCTCCTCCCTCTGGAAACACCATATATTTT. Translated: CASSFSPPSGNTIYF. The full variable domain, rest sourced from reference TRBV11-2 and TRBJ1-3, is EAGVAQSPRYKIIEKRQSVAFWCNPISGHATLYWYQQILGQGPKLLIQFQNNGVVDDSQLPKDRFSAERLKGVDSTLKIQPAKLEDSAVYLCASSFSPPSGNTIYFGEGSWLTVV.

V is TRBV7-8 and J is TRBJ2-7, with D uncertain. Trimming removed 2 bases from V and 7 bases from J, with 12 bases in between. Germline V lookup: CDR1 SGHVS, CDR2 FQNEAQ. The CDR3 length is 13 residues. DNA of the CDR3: TGTGCCAGCAGCTTACTAGGCGGTTGGGAGCAGTACTTC. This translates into CASSLLGGWEQYF.

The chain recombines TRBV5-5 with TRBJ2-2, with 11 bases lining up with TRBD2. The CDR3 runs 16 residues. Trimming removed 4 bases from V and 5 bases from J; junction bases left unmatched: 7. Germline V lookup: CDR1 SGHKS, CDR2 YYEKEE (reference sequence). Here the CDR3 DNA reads TGTGCCAGCAGCCCCTTAGCGGGAGGGCGGACCGGGGAGCTGTTTTTT. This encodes CASSPLAGGRTGELFF.

The CDR3 region is CASSDTLGTEAFF. The CDR3, as DNA: TGTGCCAGCAGTGACACCCTAGGAACTGAAGCTTTCTTT. This rearrangement joins TRBV6-4 to TRBJ1-1, with unresolved D. This CDR3 comprises 13 residues. The germline V and J ends were trimmed by 2 bases and 5 bases, with 9 bases remaining between them. Germline lookup yields CDR1 MRHNA and CDR2 SNTAGT.

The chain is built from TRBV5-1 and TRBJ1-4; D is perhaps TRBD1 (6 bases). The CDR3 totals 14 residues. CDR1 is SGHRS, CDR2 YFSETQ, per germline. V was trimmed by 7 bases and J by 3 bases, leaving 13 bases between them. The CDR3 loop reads CASRAGGSNEKLFF. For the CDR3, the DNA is TGCGCCAGCCGAGCGGGGGGCTCTAATGAAAAACTGTTTTTT.

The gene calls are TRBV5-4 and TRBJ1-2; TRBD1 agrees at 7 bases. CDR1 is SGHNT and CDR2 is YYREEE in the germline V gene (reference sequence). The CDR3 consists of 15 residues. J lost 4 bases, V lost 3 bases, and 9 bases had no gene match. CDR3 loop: CASSSGTALFYGYTF. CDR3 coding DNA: TGTGCCAGCAGCTCCGGGACAGCCCTATTCTATGGCTACACCTTC.

The CDR3: CASGPQGGGVQETQYF. The CDR3 DNA reads as TGCGCCAGCGGACCCCAGGGCGGGGGGGTACAAGAGACCCAGTACTTC. The V call is TRBV5-1, the J call TRBJ2-5, with TRBD2 matching 9 bases. J gave up 2 bases and V 7 bases, and 12 bases lay outside the gene matches. CDR1 is SGHRS, CDR2 YFSETQ, per germline. The CDR3 covers 16 residues.

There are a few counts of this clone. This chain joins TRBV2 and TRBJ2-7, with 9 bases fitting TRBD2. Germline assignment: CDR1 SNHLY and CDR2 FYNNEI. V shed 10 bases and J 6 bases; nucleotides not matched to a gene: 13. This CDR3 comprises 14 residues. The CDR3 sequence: CAIQRTSVSSEQYF. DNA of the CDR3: TGTGCCATCCAAAGGACTAGCGTATCTAGCGAGCAGTACTTC.

CDR3 in amino acids: CASGGDRSYNEQFF. The CDR3 DNA follows: TGTGCCAGTGGGGGGGATCGTTCTTACAATGAGCAGTTCTTC. V and J are TRBV19 and TRBJ2-1, with 7 bases that match TRBD2. The germline CDR1 and CDR2 sequences are LNHDA and SQIVND (reference sequence). Losses at the gene ends were 8 bases for V and 4 bases for J; bases not matched to a gene: 8. The CDR3 length is 14 residues.